This T cell receptor beta chain was identified in a study of OX40 agonist ivuxolimab in advanced cancers. General observations from the study: Certain nonresponding patients likewise had low normalized T-cell clonal expansion.

The protocol was immunoSEQ multiplex PCR, while the TCRdb copy is restricted to in-frame clones and leaves out a portion. The sample yields tens of thousands of clones, around 84% seen once. Details on this clone: Antigen: not known.

Material: CD4+ or CD8+ T cells sorted from blood, obtained in a trial of the OX40 agonist ivuxolimab. This clonotype was sampled from an adult with an advanced solid tumor such as melanoma, head and neck, liver or kidney cancer.

CDR3 loop: CASSNDPSGIETQYF. CDR3 sequence (DNA): TGCGCCAGCAGCAACGACCCTAGCGGGATAGAGACCCAGTACTTC. The gene calls are TRBV5-1 and TRBJ2-5; the match to TRBD2 covers 9 bases. The CDR3 extends over 15 amino acids. V lost 4 bases to trimming and J lost 4 bases; unmatched junction nucleotides: 8. From germline, CDR1 is SGHRS and CDR2 YFSETQ.